This TCR beta chain derives from a study of T cell repertoires in cytomegalovirus infection. The wider study: HLA-C-restricted CMV epitopes, recently identified, and well-studied HLA-B-restricted ones were used by the study. General study points: HLA-C-restricted CMV-specific TCR beta clonotypes were dominant in the ex vivo response.

This CDR3 region has 14 residues. V was pared by 2 bases and J by 5 bases, with 12 bases between. Germline values: CDR1 MNHNY, CDR2 SVGAGI (reference sequence). Comment on this clonotype: Its antigen is undetermined.

TCRdb fed the reads into MiXCR, producing one record per CDR3 protein. The table lists about a million distinct CDR3 sequences, less than 40% of them singletons. This material consisted of cultured CD8+ T cells from PBMCs, taken from culture after CMV antigen stimulation. The chain is built from TRBV6-6 and TRBJ1-2; no clear D. The sequence derives from a human donor in good health (CMV status not recorded). Some clones in this sample may be carry-over from other donors' samples. CDR3 residues: CASSYRHREYGYTF. The CDR3 DNA reads as TGTGCCAGCAGTTACAGACACCGGGAATATGGCTACACCTTC.